This record looks at one T cell receptor beta chain sequence and its context. Its target is unknown. Cells were stimulated with CMV-infected fibroblast lysates at around 9.1 ug/mL. CD40L-negative CD69-negative CD45RO-high memory CD4+ T cells were sorted as populations depleted of antigen-responding cells. Looked up from germline, CDR1 is KGHSH and CDR2 is LQKENI. The J segment lost 6 bases and the V segment lost 1 base, leaving 4 bases of the junction unmatched. The CDR3 runs to 14 residues. The record originates from a study of persistence of HIV-infected CD4 T cells. Study as a whole: Donors had been on suppressive ART for a median of roughly 8 years. Up to roughly 180 mL blood was drawn at multiple time points; a couple of donors had single-time leukapheresis.

This was the immunoSEQ version 4 assay in survey mode. Assay used: immunoSEQ multiplex PCR; TCRdb lists only in-frame clones, some missing. The table has more than 30,000 clones, around 80% seen once. J is TRBJ2-3 and V is TRBV18, with TRBD1 identical over 7 bases. The sequence was collected from an adult man with HIV who was CMV-seropositive. Specimen: CD4+ T cells sorted from PBMCs after approximately 19-hour stimulation, collected from a patient who received antiretroviral therapy. The CDR3 sequence: CASSPQGAIDTQYF. The CDR3 coding sequence is TGTGCCAGCTCACCACAGGGGGCGATTGATACGCAGTATTTT.